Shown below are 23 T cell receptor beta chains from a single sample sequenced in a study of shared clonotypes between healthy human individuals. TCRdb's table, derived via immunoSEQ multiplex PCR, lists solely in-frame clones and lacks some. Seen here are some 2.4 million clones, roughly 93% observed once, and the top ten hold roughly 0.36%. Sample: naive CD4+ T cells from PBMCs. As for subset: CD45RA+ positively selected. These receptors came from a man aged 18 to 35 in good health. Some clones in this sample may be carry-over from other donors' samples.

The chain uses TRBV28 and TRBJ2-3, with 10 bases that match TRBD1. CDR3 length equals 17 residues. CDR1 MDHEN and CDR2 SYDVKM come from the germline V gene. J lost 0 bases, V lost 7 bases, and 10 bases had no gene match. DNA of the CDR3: TGTGCCAGCACCCCTGACAGGGGGCGGGCTAGCACAGATACGCAGTATTTT. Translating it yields CASTPDRGRASTDTQYF.

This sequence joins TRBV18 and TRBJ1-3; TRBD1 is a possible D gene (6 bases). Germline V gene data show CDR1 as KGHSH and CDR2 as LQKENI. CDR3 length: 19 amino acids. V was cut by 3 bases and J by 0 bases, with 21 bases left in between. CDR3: CASSPTSSGGGNSGNTIYF. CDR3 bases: TGTGCCAGCTCACCGACCTCCAGCGGGGGGGGCAACTCTGGAAACACCATATATTTT.

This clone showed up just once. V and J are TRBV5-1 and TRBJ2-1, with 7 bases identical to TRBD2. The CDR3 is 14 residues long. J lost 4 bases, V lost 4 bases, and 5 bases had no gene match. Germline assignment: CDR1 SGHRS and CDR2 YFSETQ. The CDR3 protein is CASSPSSGYNEQFF. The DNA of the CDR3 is TGCGCCAGCAGCCCATCTAGCGGATACAATGAGCAGTTCTTC.

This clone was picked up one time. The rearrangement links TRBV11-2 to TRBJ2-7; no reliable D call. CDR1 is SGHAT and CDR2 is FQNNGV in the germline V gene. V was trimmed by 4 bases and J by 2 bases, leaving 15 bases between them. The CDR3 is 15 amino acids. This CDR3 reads CASSSISGRAYEQYF. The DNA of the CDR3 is TGTGCCAGCAGCTCTATTTCTGGAAGGGCCTACGAGCAGTACTTC.

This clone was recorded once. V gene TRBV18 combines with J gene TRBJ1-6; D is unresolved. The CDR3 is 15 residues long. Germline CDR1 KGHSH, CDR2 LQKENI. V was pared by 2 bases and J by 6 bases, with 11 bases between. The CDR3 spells CASSPSGRLNSPLHF. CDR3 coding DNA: TGTGCCAGCTCACCATCAGGACGGCTTAATTCACCCCTCCACTTT. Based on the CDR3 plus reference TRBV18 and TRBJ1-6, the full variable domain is NAGVMQNPRHLVRRRGQEARLRCSPMKGHSHVYWYRQLPEEGLKFMVYLQKENIIDESGMPKERFSAEFPKEGPSILRIQQVVRGDSAAYFCASSPSGRLNSPLHFGNGTRLTVT.

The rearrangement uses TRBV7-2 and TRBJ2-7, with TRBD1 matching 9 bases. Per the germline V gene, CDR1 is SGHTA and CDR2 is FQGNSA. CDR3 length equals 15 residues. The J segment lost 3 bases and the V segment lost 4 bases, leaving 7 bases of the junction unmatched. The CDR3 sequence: CASSSEGQGLYEQYF. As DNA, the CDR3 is TGTGCCAGCAGCTCCGAGGGACAGGGACTCTACGAGCAGTACTTC. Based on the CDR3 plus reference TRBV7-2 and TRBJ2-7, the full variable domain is GAGVSQSPSNKVTEKGKDVELRCDPISGHTALYWYRQSLGQGLEFLIYFQGNSAPDKSGLPSDRFSAERTGGSVSTLTIQRTQQEDSAVYLCASSSEGQGLYEQYFGPGTRLTVT.

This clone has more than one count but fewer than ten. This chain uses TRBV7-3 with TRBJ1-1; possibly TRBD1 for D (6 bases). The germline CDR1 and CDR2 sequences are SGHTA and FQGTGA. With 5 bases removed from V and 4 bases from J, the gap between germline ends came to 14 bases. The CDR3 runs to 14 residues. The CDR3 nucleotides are TGTGCCAGCAGCCCAGGGGCGACGAGCACTGAAGCTTTCTTT. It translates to CASSPGATSTEAFF.

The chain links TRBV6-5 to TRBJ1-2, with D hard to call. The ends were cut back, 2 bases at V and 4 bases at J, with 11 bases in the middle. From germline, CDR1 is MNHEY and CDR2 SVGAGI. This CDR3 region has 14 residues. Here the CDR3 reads CASSYAGSSYGYTF. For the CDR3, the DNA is TGTGCCAGCAGTTACGCTGGGTCTAGCTATGGCTACACCTTC.

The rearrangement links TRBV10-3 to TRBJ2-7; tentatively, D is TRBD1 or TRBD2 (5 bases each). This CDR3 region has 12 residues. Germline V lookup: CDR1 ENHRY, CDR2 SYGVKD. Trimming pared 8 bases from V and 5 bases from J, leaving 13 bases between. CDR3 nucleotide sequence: TGTGCCATCCGGGGCGAGCTAGACGAGCAGTACTTC. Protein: CAIRGELDEQYF.

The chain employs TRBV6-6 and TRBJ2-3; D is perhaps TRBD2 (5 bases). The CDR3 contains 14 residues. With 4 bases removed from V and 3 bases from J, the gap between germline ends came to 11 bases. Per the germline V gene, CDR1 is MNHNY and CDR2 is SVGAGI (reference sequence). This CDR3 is CASSSLGSTDTQYF. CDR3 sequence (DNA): TGTGCCAGCAGTTCACTAGGATCTACAGATACGCAGTATTTT.

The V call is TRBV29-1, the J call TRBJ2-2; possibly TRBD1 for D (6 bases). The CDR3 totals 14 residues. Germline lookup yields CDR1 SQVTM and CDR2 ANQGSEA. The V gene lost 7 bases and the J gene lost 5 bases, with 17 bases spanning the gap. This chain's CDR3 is CSATGSHTTGELFF. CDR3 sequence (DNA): TGCAGCGCAACAGGGTCTCACACGACCGGGGAGCTGTTTTTT.

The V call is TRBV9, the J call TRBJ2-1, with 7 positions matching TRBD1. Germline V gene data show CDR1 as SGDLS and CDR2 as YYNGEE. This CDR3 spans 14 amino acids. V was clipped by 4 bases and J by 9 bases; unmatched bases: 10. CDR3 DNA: TGTGCCAGCAGCTCCCGGGACAGAGAGGCTGAGCAGTTCTTC. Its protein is CASSSRDREAEQFF.

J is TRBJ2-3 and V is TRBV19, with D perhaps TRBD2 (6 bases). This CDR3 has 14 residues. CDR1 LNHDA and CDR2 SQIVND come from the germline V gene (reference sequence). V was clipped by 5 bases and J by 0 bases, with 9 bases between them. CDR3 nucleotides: TGTGCCAGTAGTTGGCTAGCGAGCACAGATACGCAGTATTTT. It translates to CASSWLASTDTQYF.

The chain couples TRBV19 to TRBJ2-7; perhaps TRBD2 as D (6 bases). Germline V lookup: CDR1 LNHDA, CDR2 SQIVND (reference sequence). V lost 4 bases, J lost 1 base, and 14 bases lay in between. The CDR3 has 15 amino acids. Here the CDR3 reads CASSNQGGTSYEQYF. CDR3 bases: TGTGCCAGTAGTAATCAGGGCGGGACGTCCTACGAGCAGTACTTC.

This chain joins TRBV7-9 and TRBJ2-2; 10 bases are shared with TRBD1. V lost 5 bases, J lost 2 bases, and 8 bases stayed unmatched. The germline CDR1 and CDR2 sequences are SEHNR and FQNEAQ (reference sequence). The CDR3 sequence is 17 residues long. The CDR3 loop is CASSPRTGGANTGELFF. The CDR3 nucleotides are TGTGCCAGCAGCCCGCGGACAGGGGGGGCCAACACCGGGGAGCTGTTTTTT.

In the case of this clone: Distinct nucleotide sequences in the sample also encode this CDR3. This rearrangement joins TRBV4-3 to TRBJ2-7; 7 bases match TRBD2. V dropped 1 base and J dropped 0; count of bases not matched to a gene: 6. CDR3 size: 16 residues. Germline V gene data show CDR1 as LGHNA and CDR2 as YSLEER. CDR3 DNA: TGCGCCAGCAGCCAAGGGGGCGGGAGTGGCTCCTACGAGCAGTACTTC. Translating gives CASSQGGGSGSYEQYF.

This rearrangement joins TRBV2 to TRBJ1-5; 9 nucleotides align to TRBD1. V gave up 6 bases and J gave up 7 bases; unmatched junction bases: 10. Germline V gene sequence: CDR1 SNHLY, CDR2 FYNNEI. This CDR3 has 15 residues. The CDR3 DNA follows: TGTGCCAGCAGGGACACAGGGGGCGCGGAGCAGCCCCAGCATTTT. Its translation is CASRDTGGAEQPQHF.

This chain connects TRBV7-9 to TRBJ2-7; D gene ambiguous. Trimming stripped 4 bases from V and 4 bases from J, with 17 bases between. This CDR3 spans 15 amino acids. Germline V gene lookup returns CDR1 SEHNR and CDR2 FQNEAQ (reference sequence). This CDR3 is CASSSPFQSWYEQYF. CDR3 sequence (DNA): TGTGCCAGCAGCTCCCCGTTCCAATCATGGTACGAGCAGTACTTC.

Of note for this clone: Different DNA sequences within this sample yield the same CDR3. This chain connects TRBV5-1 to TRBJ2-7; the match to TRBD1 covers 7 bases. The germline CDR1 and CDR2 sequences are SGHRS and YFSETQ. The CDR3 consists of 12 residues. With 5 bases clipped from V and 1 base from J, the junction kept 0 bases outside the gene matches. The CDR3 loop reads CASRTGSYEQYF. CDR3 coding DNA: TGCGCCAGCAGGACAGGGTCCTACGAGCAGTACTTC.

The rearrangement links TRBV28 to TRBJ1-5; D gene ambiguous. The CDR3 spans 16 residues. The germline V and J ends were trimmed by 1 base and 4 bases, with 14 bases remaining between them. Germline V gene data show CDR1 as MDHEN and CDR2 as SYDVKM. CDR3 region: CASSLLIGYVNQPQHF. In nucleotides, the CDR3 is TGTGCCAGCAGTTTATTGATAGGGTATGTGAATCAGCCCCAGCATTTT.

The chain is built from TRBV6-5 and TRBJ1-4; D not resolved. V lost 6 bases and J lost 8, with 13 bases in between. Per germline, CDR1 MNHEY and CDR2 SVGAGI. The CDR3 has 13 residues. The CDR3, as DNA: TGTGCCAGCAGAAGAGAAGCGGGAGAAAAACTGTTTTTT. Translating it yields CASRREAGEKLFF.

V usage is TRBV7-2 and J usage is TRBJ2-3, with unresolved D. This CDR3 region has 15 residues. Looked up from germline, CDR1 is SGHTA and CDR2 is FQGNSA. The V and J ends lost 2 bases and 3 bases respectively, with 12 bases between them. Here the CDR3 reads CASSLKGVGTDTQYF. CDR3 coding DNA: TGTGCCAGCAGCTTAAAGGGTGTCGGTACAGATACGCAGTATTTT.

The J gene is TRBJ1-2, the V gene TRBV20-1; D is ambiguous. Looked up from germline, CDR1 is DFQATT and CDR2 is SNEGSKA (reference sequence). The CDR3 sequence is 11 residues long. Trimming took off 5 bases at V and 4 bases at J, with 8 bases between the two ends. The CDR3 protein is CSAYSGYGYTF. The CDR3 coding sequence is TGCAGTGCTTATTCGGGCTATGGCTACACCTTC.